This T cell receptor beta chain was obtained from a study of metastatic and nonmetastatic thyroid tumors. Background on the study: Repertoire comparisons spanned blood and tumor or nodule tissue from malignant and benign thyroid patients. The study, taken as a whole, reports: The reported finding was significantly higher TCR beta diversity in malignant thyroid tumors relative to benign nodules, in blood and tumor.

The CDR3 is made up of 13 amino acids. Germline-derived CDR1 and CDR2 are LNHDA and SQIVND (reference sequence). Trimming cost V 3 bases and J 4 bases, with 7 bases left between them. As handled by the study authors: A classifier for distant metastasis in papillary thyroid cancer was constructed using CDR3 differences observed across clinicopathological groups. MiXCR reprocessed the PCR reads for TCRdb. TCRdb, rather than the study authors, made the V and J calls. Among around 37,000 clones, 20% to 30% were seen once, and the ten largest hold approximately 9.9%. Patients underwent thyroid surgery, and none had received any treatment before it. This clone was observed many times. Antigen unknown.

The receptor was derived from a female donor with papillary thyroid cancer or a benign thyroid nodule (not recorded which). Some clones in this sample may be carry-over from other donors' samples. Sequencing was carried out using blood. The chain is built from TRBV19 and TRBJ1-5; D is unresolved. CDR3 loop: CASSISANQPQHF. The DNA of the CDR3 is TGTGCCAGTAGTATTTCGGCTAATCAGCCCCAGCATTTT.